This TCR beta chain was sequenced during a study of OX40 agonist ivuxolimab in advanced cancers. A remark on this clone: Antigen specificity is unknown.

Findings and caveats of the study: Nonresponders included some who also had low normalized T-cell clonal expansion.

Trimming left V 6 bases short and J 0 bases short, with 15 bases between. Germline V gene data show CDR1 as SGHKS and CDR2 as YYEKEE (reference sequence). This CDR3 is 15 amino acids long. The method was immunoSEQ multiplex PCR; TCRdb's version includes in-frame clones alone and lacks a portion of them. This sample yields about 21,000 clones, of which over 75% are seen a single time; approximately 40% belongs to the top ten. This clonotype was obtained from an adult with an advanced solid tumor such as melanoma, head and neck, liver or kidney cancer. The J gene is TRBJ1-2, the V gene TRBV5-5, with D perhaps TRBD1 (6 bases). The sample here was CD4+ or CD8+ T cells sorted from blood, taken in a trial of the OX40 agonist ivuxolimab. CDR3 sequence: CASKSTGATNYGYTF. Here the CDR3 DNA reads TGTGCCAGCAAATCGACAGGAGCCACTAACTATGGCTACACCTTC.